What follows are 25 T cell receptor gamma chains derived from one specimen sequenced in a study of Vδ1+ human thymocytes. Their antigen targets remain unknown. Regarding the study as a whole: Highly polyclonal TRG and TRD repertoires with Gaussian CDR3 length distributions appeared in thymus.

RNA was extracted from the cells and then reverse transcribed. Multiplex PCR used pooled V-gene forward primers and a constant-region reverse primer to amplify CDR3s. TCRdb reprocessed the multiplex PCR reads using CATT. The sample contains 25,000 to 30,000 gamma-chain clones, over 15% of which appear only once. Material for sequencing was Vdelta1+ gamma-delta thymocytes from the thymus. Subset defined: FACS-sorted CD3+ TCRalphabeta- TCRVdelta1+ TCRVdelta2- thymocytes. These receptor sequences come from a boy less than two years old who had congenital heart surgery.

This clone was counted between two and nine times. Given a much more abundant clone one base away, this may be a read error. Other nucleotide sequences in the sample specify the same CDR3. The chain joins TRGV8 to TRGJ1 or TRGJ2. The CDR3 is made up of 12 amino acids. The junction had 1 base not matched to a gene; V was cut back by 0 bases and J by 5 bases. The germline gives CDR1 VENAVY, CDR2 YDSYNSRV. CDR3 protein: CATWDRHYKKLF. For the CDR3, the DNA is TGTGCCACCTGGGATAGGCATTATAAGAAACTCTTT.

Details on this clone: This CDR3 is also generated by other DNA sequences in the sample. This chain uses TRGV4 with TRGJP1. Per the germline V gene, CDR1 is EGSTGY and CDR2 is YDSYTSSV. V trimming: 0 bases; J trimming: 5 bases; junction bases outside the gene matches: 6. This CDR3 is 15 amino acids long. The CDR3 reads CATWDGPTTGWFKIF. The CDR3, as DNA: TGTGCCACCTGGGATGGGCCGACAACTGGTTGGTTCAAGATATTT.

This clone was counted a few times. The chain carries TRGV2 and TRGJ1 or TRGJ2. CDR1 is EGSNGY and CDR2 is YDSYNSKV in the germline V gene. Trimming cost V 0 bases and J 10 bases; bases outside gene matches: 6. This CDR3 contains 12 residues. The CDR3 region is CATWDGQKKKLF. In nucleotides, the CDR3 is TGTGCCACCTGGGACGGGCAAAAGAAGAAACTCTTT.

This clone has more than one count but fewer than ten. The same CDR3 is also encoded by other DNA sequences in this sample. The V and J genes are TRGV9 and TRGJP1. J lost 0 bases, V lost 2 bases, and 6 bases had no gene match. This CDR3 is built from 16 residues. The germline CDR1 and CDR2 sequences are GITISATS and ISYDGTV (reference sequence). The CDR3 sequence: CALWEASYTTGWFKIF. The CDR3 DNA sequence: TGTGCCTTGTGGGAGGCGAGTTATACCACTGGTTGGTTCAAGATATTT.

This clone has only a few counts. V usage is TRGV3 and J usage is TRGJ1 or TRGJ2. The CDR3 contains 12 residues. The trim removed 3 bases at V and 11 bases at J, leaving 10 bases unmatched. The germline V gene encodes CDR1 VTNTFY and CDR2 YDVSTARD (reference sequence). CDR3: CATWDGPGQKLF. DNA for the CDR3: TGTGCCACCTGGGACGGGCCCGGGCAGAAACTCTTT.

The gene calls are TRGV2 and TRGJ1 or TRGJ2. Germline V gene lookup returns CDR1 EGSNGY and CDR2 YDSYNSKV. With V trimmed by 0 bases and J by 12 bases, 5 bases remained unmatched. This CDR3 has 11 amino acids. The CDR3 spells CATWDGCGKLF. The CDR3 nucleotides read TGTGCCACCTGGGACGGGTGTGGGAAACTCTTT.

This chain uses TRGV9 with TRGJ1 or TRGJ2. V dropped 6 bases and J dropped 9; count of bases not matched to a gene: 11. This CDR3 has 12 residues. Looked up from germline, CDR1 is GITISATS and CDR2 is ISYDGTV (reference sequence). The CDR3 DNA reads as TGTGCCTTGTGGAGCCTTGCACTTAAGAAACTCTTT. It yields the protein CALWSLALKKLF.

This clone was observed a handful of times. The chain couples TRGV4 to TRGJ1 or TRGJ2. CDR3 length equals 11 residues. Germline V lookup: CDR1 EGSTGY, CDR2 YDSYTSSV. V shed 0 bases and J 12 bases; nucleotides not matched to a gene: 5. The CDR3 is CATWDGRRKLF. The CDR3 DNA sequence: TGTGCCACCTGGGATGGGCGGCGGAAACTCTTT.

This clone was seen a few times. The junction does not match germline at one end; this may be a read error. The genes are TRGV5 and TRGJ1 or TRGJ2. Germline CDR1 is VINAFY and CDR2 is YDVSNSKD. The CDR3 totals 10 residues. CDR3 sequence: CATWDKRKLF. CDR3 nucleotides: TGCGCCACCTGGGACAAGAGGAAACTCTTT.

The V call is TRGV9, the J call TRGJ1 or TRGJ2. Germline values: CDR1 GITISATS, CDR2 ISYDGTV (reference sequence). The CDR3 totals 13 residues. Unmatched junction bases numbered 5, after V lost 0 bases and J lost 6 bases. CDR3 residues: CALWEVHPYKKLF. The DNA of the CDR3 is TGTGCCTTGTGGGAGGTGCACCCTTATAAGAAACTCTTT.

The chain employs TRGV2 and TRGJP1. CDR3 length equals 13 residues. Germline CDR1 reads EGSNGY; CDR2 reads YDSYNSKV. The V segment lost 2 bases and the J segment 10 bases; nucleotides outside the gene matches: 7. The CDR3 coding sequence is TGTGCCACCTGGGACGCGGGGGTTTGGTTCAAGATATTT. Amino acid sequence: CATWDAGVWFKIF.

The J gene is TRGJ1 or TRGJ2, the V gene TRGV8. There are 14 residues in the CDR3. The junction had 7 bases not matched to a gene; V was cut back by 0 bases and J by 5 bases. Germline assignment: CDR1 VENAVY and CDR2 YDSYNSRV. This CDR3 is CATWDRPRNYKKLF. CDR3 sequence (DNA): TGTGCCACCTGGGATAGGCCTAGAAATTATAAGAAACTCTTT.

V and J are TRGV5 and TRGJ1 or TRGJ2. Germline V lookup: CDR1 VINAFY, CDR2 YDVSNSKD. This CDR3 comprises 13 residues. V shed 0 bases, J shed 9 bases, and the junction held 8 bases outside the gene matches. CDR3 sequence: CATWDRRFAKKLF. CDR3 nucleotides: TGTGCCACCTGGGACAGGCGATTTGCTAAGAAACTCTTT.

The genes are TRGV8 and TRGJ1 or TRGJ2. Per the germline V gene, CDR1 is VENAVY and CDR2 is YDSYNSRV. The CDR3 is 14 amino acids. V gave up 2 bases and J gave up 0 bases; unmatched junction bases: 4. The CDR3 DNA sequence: TGTGCCACCTGGGATAACTCGAATTATTATAAGAAACTCTTT. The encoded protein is CATWDNSNYYKKLF.

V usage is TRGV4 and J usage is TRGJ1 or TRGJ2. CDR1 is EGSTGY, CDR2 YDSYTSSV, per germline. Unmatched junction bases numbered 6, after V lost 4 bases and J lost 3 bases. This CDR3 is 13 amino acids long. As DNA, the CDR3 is TGTGCCACCTGGGAGGAGATTTATTATAAGAAACTCTTT. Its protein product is CATWEEIYYKKLF.

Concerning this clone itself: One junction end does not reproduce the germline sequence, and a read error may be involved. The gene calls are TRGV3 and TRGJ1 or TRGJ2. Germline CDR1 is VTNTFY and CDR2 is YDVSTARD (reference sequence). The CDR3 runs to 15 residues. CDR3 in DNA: TGTGCCACCTGGGACACGATCCGGAATTATTATAAGAAACTCTTC. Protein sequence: CATWDTIRNYYKKLF.

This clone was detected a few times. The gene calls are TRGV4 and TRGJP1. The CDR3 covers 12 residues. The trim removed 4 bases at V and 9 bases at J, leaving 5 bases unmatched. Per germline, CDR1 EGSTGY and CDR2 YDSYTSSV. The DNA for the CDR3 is TGTGCCACCTGGGAGAGAAGTTGGTTCAAGATATTT. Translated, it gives CATWERSWFKIF.

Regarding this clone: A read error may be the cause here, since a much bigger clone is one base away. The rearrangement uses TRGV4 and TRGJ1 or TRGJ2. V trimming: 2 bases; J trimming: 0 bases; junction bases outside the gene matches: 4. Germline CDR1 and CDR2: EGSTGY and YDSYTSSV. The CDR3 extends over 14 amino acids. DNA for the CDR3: TGTGCCACCTGGGATGAGCTGAATTATTATAAGAAACTCTTT. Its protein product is CATWDELNYYKKLF.

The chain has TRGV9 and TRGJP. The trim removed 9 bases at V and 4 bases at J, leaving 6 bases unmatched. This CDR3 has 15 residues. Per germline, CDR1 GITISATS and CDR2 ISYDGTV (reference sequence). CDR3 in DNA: TGTGCCTTGATGACTCAAGAGTTGGGCAAAAAAATCAAGGTATTT. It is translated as CALMTQELGKKIKVF.

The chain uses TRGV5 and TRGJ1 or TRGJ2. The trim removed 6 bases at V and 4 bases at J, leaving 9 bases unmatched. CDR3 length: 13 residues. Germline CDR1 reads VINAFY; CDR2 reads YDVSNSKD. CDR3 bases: TGTGCCACCTGGTCCATTTTGTATTATAAGAAACTCTTT. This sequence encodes CATWSILYYKKLF.

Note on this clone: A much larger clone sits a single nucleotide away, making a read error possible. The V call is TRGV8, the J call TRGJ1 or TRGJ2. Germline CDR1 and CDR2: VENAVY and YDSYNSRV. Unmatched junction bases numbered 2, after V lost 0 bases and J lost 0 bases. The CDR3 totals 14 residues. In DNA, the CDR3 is TGTGCCACCTGGGATAGGCGGAATTATTATAAGAAACTCTTT. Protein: CATWDRRNYYKKLF.

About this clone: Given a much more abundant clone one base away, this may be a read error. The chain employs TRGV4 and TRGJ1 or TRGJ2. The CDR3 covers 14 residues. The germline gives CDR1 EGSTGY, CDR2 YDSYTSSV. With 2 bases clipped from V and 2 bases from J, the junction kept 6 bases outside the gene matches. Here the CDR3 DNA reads TGTGCCACCTGGGATGTGCCGGATTATTATAAGAAACTCTTT. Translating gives CATWDVPDYYKKLF.

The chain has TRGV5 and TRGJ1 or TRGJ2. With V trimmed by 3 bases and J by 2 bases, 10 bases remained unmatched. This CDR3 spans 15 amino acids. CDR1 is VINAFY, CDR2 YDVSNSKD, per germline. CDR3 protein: CATWDSHLYYYKKLF. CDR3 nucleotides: TGTGCCACCTGGGACTCCCACCTCTATTATTATAAGAAACTCTTT.

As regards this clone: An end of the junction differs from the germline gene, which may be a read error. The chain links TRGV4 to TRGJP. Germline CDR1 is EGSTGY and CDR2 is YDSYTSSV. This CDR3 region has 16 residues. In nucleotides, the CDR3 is TGCGCCACCTGGGATGGGCGAGAGTTGGGCAAAAAAATCAAGGTATTT. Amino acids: CATWDGRELGKKIKVF.

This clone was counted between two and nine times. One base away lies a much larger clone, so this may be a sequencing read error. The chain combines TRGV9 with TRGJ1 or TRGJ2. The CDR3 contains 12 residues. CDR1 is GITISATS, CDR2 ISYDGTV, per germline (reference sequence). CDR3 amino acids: CALWEGYHKKLF. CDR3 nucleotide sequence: TGTGCCTTGTGGGAGGGTTATCATAAGAAACTCTTT.